This T cell receptor beta chain derives from a study of shared clonotypes between healthy human individuals. Partitioning of CD4+ cells yielded a CD45RA+ naive subset and a CD45RA-negative memory subset. Study results and limitations: In several donors, approximately 5% of naive CD4 clonotypes appeared in common.

Sequencing used immunoSEQ multiplex PCR; TCRdb keeps in-frame clones, though not all of them. The repertoire includes some 2 million clones, roughly 96% of them detected once, and 0.13% sits in the top ten. To note about this clone: Its antigen remains unknown.

CDR3 size: 16 residues. The chain uses TRBV21-1 and TRBJ1-1; the table's TRBD1 call for D was not verified on the DNA. TRBV21-1 is annotated as a pseudogene. The sequence was obtained from a man between 18 and 29 years old in good health. Sequenced sample: naive CD4+ T cells sorted from blood. This sample's subset: CD45RA+ positively selected. CDR3 loop: CASREGQGYMNTEAFF. CDR3 nucleotide sequence: TGTGCCAGCAGAGAGGGACAGGGATACATGAACACTGAAGCTTTCTTT.